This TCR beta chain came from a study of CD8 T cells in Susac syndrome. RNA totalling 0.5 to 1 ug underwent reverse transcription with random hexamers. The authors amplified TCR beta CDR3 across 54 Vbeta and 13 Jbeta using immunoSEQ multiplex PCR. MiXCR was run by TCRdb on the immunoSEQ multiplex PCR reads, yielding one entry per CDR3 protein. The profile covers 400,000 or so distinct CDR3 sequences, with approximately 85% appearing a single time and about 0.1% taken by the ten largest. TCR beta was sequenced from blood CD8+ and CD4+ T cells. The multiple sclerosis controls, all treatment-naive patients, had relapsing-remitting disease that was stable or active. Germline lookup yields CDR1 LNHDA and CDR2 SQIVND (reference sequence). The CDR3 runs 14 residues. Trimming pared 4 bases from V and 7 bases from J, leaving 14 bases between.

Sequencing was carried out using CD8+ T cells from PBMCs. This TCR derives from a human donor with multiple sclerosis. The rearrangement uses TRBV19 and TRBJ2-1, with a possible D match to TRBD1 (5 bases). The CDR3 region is CASSTGSSGNEQFF. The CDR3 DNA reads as TGTGCCAGTAGTACAGGGTCATCTGGGAATGAGCAGTTCTTC.